This TCR beta chain was identified during a study of cytomegalovirus exposure and HLA in healthy donors (dated 2017 in TCRdb). Context from the whole study: According to an earlier analysis of a few hundred of the donors, 150 million to 200 million T cells yielded approximately 120 million unique TCR beta sequences and about 300 Gb of sequence data. Around 320 gigabases of sequencing data and tens of millions of unique TCR sequences were included in an early release covering around 600 HLA-typed donors. The genetic ancestry cluster associated with self-reported Caucasian donors included about 84% of the 398 genotyped donors. The aim of the study was to test whether cataloging public T cell receptors could identify signatures of past pathogen exposure. The study used immunosequencing to profile the T cell repertoires of approximately 640 subjects and linked those repertoires to cytomegalovirus serostatus. In addition to the first cohort of roughly 670 subjects, a separate validation cohort of around 110 different subjects was used. High-throughput TCR immunosequencing, statistical association of individual TCRs with disease status, and machine learning were combined to predict cytomegalovirus infection status. In a later analysis, previously published TCR beta repertoires from more than 500 donors were re-analyzed and high-resolution HLA genotyping was added so that TCR occurrence patterns could be studied. Rather than drawing on any new phenotypic data, the later analysis identified candidate immune exposures from TCR beta sequences and the way those sequences occurred across donors. In an earlier analysis of several hundred of the donors, high-throughput TCR beta sequencing was used to judge whether each TCR beta V gene segment behaved as functional or pseudogenic. Donor age, sex, ethnicity and CMV serostatus were compiled together with the repertoire data. A later genetic analysis used genome-wide SNP genotypes for about 65% of the roughly 670 donors, treating that subset as a discovery cohort. All discovery cohort repertoires had been generated using a single sequencing platform. HLA typing included class I and class II loci at four-digit resolution. The number of typed donors differed by locus: about 620-640 for A, B, C, DRB1 and DQB1; 500 to 550 for DQA1; around 610 for DPA1; and roughly 490 for DPB1. Roughly five DR-DQ haplotypes were handled as single units for association and clustering because linkage in the cohort was strong. Among roughly 400 genotyped donors of the cohort, an average of about 240,000 unique TCR beta nucleotide sequences were sequenced per donor, roughly 18% of them non-productive. General study outcomes and caveats: In a later analysis, most CMV-associated TCR beta chains were found to appear HLA-restricted, with HLA associations seemingly driven largely by CMV exposure. Sequencing depth was assumed to be roughly uniform across donors in the presence/absence analyses, though that assumption may not hold. A cluster of highly shared sequence variants was judged likely to represent a technical artifact of the sequencing pipeline. A later genetic analysis associated a missense DCLRE1C variant with V-gene and J-gene trimming of TCR beta chains, and an independent cohort replicated the association. A few of the identified cytomegalovirus-associated TCR beta chains were confirmed in vitro to be specific for cytomegalovirus antigens. A later analysis reported that several top co-occurrence clusters appeared linked to parvovirus B19, influenza, CMV and Epstein-Barr virus. In a later analysis, HLA-associated TCR beta chains showed more clonal expansion and lower generation probabilities than non-associated chains that were equally common. While some public TCRs were present in many individuals, most TCR sequences turned up only very rarely across donors. It was suggested by the authors that the approach could potentially be generalized to other disease states and immunological phenotypes. In the study, 164 TCR beta chains were listed as associated with cytomegalovirus. According to a later analysis, TCR association rates differed among HLA loci, with DRB1 alleles showing the most associated TCRs and HLA-C alleles showing the fewest. The 87-base-pair reads could not distinguish some IMGT-functional V segments, including TRBV6-2 and TRBV6-3, so those segments were excluded. Broadly in line with IMGT annotations, most TCR beta V segments showed up in productive rearrangements about 87% or about 30% of the time in an earlier analysis of 450 to 600 of the donors. Compared with the approximately 720-donor mean, donors in an Asian-associated ancestry cluster had fewer N-insertions in productive TCRs, according to a later genetic analysis. For the cohort, immune exposure information was limited to CMV serostatus. Because counts were too low, around 17 rarely observed V segments, including chromosome 9 orphons, were left out of the earlier analysis of about 500 of the donors. Because some donors lacked HLA typing at each locus, the association tests relied only on the typed subset. Correlated functional status among segregating V segments might be attributable to linkage disequilibrium, but an unknown experimental factor could not be ruled out. Assigning TCR associations to individual alleles was difficult when HLA alleles, especially DR and DQ, strongly co-occurred. At a false discovery rate of 0.05, a later analysis linked around 17,000 TCR beta sequences to specific HLA alleles. Cytomegalovirus status was reported to be diagnosed by the classifier with high specificity and sensitivity in both the original and validation cohorts. Only TCR beta chains were sequenced in this cohort, and the absence of alpha or paired-chain data limited detectable features. A further reported finding was that TCR beta sequences accurately predicted the HLA-A and HLA-B alleles for most subjects in the first cohort.

CDR1 and CDR2, looked up from the germline V gene, are SNHLY and FYNNEI. V is reduced by 2 bases and J by 4 bases, leaving a spacing of 6 bases between them. There are 12 amino acids in the CDR3, from cysteine to phenylalanine inclusive. Here the CDR3 DNA is all that survives: 36 bases in frame from base 1. The cohort comprised under 700 healthy bone marrow donors. At the time of sampling, all cohort members were nominally healthy, though unrecorded immune exposures were likely present. The donor tested CMV seropositive and was one of the 289 seropositive cohort members. Each donor provided a peripheral blood sample, and peripheral blood mononuclear cells were used for TCR beta sequencing. The Qiagen DNeasy Blood Extraction Kit was used to extract genomic DNA from the blood cell samples. With respect to this clone: It lacks a known antigen. Base qualities were left out, and no much larger clone turns up one base away.

The library was produced with the immunoSEQ multiplex PCR assay. A mixture of 60 forward primers for TCR Vbeta segments and 13 reverse primers for TCR Jbeta segments was used in the multiplex PCR. A multiplex PCR assay on genomic DNA amplified the CDR3 region of rearranged TCR beta genes. On the Illumina HiSeq System, the amplified TCR beta libraries were sequenced as 87-base-pair reads. The published analysis was carried out like this. A later analysis counted around 72 million unique TCR beta chains across the 666 repertoires, and around 9.9 million of these chains were shared by at least two donors. Raw reads were error-corrected and collapsed into unique sequences with a nearest-neighbor algorithm that merged closely related sequences to remove PCR and sequencing errors. Alignment of CDR3 sequences to IMGT reference sequences was used to assign V, D and J gene segments. Each retained sequence needed at least a six-nucleotide match to both a V gene segment and a J gene segment. A rearrangement was called productive if the CDR3 had no stop codons and remained in frame with V and J, and every other rearrangement was called non-productive. CDR3 was defined by IMGT convention, running from the second conserved V-encoded cysteine to the conserved J-encoded phenylalanine. In an earlier analysis of around 570 of the donors, sequences lacking an unambiguous match to a single V gene segment were excluded. In an earlier analysis of 587 of the donors, V segments were called functional above 56.7% productive rearrangements and were called segregating when the between-donor standard deviation exceeded 5%. A statistical classification framework was developed to diagnose cytomegalovirus status using the catalog of TCR beta chain sequences. In a later analysis, TCR nucleotide sequences were compared against IMGT/GENE-DB human TR gene sequences so that V and J genes could be assigned. In a later analysis, CDR3 sequences and most-parsimonious VDJ recombination scenarios were assigned using the TCRdist pipeline. In a later analysis, each TCR beta chain was defined by its CDR3 amino acid sequence together with its V-gene family, and reads lacking a unique V-gene family were excluded. A later analysis removed 592 highly shared, low-generation-probability nucleotide sequences to deal with suspected cross-contamination and a sequencing artifact. In a later analysis, a clonal expansion index was calculated for each public chain from normalized within-repertoire ranks of inferred template counts. A later analysis computed generation probabilities with a VDJ recombination model fitted to out-of-frame rearrangements, and checked the results against IGoR. In a later analysis, TCR-TCR, TCR-HLA and TCR-CMV co-occurrence was scored with hypergeometric tests, and a repertoire-size bias correction was applied to TCR pairs. A later analysis estimated false discovery rates by permuting HLA or CMV assignments 20 times. In a later analysis, co-occurring TCRs were grouped with DBSCAN, and TCRdist sequence similarity was added when clustering was performed within HLA-allele-positive subsets. Co-occurrence clustering excluded repertoires with fewer than 30,000 or more than 120,000 public chains, plus five with anomalous nucleotide sharing. TCRdb limited this immuneACCESS table to in-frame rearrangements with V and J called. A share of clones is missing; checked studies link under half to unresolved V genes, and the rest is unexplained. V, J and clone size are taken as reported in that table, and D and trimming were inferred from the DNA itself. This sample is represented by more than 60,000 clones; more than 60% of them were singletons. The ten largest clonotypes hold roughly 5.1% of the sample.

Recombination connected TRBV2 to TRBJ2-7, with the D gene not clear enough to name. This sequence was found in a male donor in good health and CMV-seropositive. The sample was PBMCs. The DNA sequence reads TGTGCCAGCAGTGAAACTCAATACGAGCAGTACTTC. It codes for CASSETQYEQYF.